The 30 T cell receptor beta chains in this list originate from one sample, sequenced in a study of monozygotic twins with cystic fibrosis (dated by TCRdb to about 2021). Library prep was done by the immunoSEQ multiplex PCR assay. TCRdb limited this immuneACCESS table to in-frame rearrangements with V and J called. A share of clones is missing; checked studies link under half to unresolved V genes, and the rest is unexplained. The sample table contains 5,000 or so clones; only one count was recorded for approximately 96% of them. The ten largest account for approximately 2.9% of the sample. Source material: blood. The receptors here all came from a boy aged 2 to 10 with cystic fibrosis.

The chain carries TRBV7-2 and TRBJ2-3; 8 positions match TRBD2. V lost 7 bases to trimming and J lost 6 bases; unmatched junction nucleotides: 15. Germline CDR1 is SGHTA and CDR2 is FQGNSA. The CDR3 loop spans 16 amino acids. The CDR3: CASNHPRGGVVDTQYF. The CDR3 bases are TGTGCCAGCAACCACCCTCGGGGGGGCGTAGTCGATACGCAGTATTTT.

The chain couples TRBV2 to TRBJ2-1; weak D call: TRBD2 (7 bases). The germline CDR1 and CDR2 sequences are SNHLY and FYNNEI. V was pared by 7 bases and J by 8 bases, with 15 bases between. The CDR3 is 13 amino acids. CDR3 amino acids: CASTEWGGDEQFF. The CDR3 region has the DNA TGTGCCAGCACCGAGTGGGGGGGCGATGAGCAGTTCTTC.

This chain links TRBV9 with TRBJ2-1, with 12 bases fitting TRBD2. CDR3 length: 17 residues. V dropped 0 bases and J dropped 8; count of bases not matched to a gene: 9. CDR1 SGDLS and CDR2 YYNGEE come from the germline V gene. CDR3 region: CASSVGRLAGGIYEQFF. The CDR3 nucleotides read TGTGCCAGCAGCGTAGGACGGCTAGCGGGGGGGATATATGAGCAGTTCTTC.

The chain recombines TRBV5-6 with TRBJ2-7; D may be TRBD1 (5 bases). V gave up 0 bases and J gave up 5 bases, with 9 bases separating them. The CDR3 runs 13 residues. The germline V gene encodes CDR1 SGHDT and CDR2 YYEEEE. In DNA, the CDR3 is TGTGCCAGCAGCTTGGGCAGGGCGGACGAGCAGTACGTC. It specifies CASSLGRADEQYV.

The chain couples TRBV7-2 to TRBJ1-4; D unclear. The CDR3 is 16 amino acids. Germline CDR1 SGHTA, CDR2 FQGNSA. V was pared by 5 bases and J by 2 bases, with 15 bases between. The CDR3 is CASSLGTLGTNEKLFF. The CDR3 nucleotides are TGTGCCAGCAGCCTAGGCACCCTGGGCACTAATGAAAAACTGTTTTTT.

This clone turned up a few times. The junction departs from germline at one end; a sequencing error may be responsible. J is TRBJ1-1 and V is TRBV2; a weak D match, TRBD1 (6 bases). The CDR3 length is 12 residues. The germline V gene has CDR1 SNHLY and CDR2 FYNNEI. As DNA, the CDR3 is TGTGCCATCAGTTCTGGGGGCGCTGAAGCTTTCTTT. Protein product: CAISSGGAEAFF.

The gene calls are TRBV7-2 and TRBJ2-3; no definite D call. Trimming removed 2 bases at V and 2 bases at J, with 8 bases between. This CDR3 region has 14 residues. Germline V gene sequence: CDR1 SGHTA, CDR2 FQGNSA. CDR3 sequence reads: CASSLNMFTDTQYF. The CDR3 DNA follows: TGTGCCAGCAGCTTAAACATGTTCACAGATACGCAGTATTTT. Filled out from reference TRBV7-2 and TRBJ2-3, the complete variable domain reads GAGVSQSPSNKVTEKGKDVELRCDPISGHTALYWYRQSLGQGLEFLIYFQGNSAPDKSGLPSDRFSAERTGGSVSTLTIQRTQQEDSAVYLCASSLNMFTDTQYFGPGTRLTVL.

This sequence joins TRBV19 and TRBJ2-2, with 10 bases fitting TRBD1. The CDR3 sequence is 14 residues long. The V gene's germline CDR1 is LNHDA and CDR2 SQIVND (reference sequence). V shed 3 bases and J 14 bases; nucleotides not matched to a gene: 9. Here the CDR3 DNA reads TGTGCCAGTAGTATCCAGACAGGGGGCTTATTCCTGTTTTTT. Translated, it gives CASSIQTGGLFLFF. The full variable domain, its missing parts supplied by reference TRBV19 and TRBJ2-2, is DGGITQSPKYLFRKEGQNVTLSCEQNLNHDAMYWYRQDPGQGLRLIYYSQIVNDFQKGDIAEGYSVSREKKESFPLTVTSAQKNPTAFYLCASSIQTGGLFLFFGEGSRLTVL.

The genes are TRBV6-6 and TRBJ2-7, with 7 bases fitting TRBD1. Germline lookup yields CDR1 MNHNY and CDR2 SVGAGI (reference sequence). J was trimmed by 0 bases and V by 6 bases; bases with no gene match: 11. CDR3 length: 16 residues. In nucleotides, the CDR3 is TGTGCCAGCAGCGAATCACAGGGGTGGCCCTCCTACGAGCAGTACTTC. Amino acids: CASSESQGWPSYEQYF.

The V call is TRBV7-6, the J call TRBJ2-2, with TRBD2 matching over 7 bases. V gave up 6 bases and J gave up 0 bases; unmatched junction bases: 4. The CDR3 loop spans 15 amino acids. Looked up from germline, CDR1 is SGHVS and CDR2 is FNYEAQ. The CDR3 nucleotides read TGTGCCAGCAGGGAGGGAGGGCCGAACACCGGGGAGCTGTTTTTT. It specifies CASREGGPNTGELFF.

This clone was seen only once. V gene TRBV19 combines with J gene TRBJ1-5; 12 bases agree with TRBD1. The germline V gene encodes CDR1 LNHDA and CDR2 SQIVND (reference sequence). The CDR3 is made up of 17 amino acids. Trimming cost V 6 bases and J 6 bases; bases outside gene matches: 12. The CDR3 sequence is CASRPGTGGSLGQPQHF. DNA for the CDR3: TGTGCCAGTAGGCCTGGGACAGGGGGCAGTCTAGGTCAGCCCCAGCATTTT.

The chain has TRBV7-2 and TRBJ1-2, with 8 bases matching TRBD1. V was pared by 8 bases and J by 5 bases, with 10 bases of the junction left unmatched. CDR3 length equals 14 residues. Per the germline V gene, CDR1 is SGHTA and CDR2 is FQGNSA. The CDR3 protein is CASGTGGALYGYTF. CDR3 in DNA: TGTGCCAGCGGCACAGGGGGTGCTCTTTATGGCTACACCTTC.

The count of this clone is one. The chain has TRBV2 and TRBJ2-1; D possibly corresponds to TRBD1 (6 bases). The V end was cut by 6 bases, the J end by 13 bases, with 19 bases between. The length of the CDR3 is 13 residues. Germline loops: CDR1 SNHLY, CDR2 FYNNEI. This CDR3 is CASSGTDPGAQFF. The CDR3 DNA follows: TGTGCCAGCAGCGGGACGGACCCAGGGGCACAGTTCTTC.

V gene TRBV6-5 combines with J gene TRBJ2-3, with unresolved D. The germline V gene encodes CDR1 MNHEY and CDR2 SVGAGI. The V end lost 0 bases, the J end lost 5 bases, and 3 bases lay between the germline ends. The CDR3 spans 12 residues. The CDR3 coding sequence is TGTGCCAGCAGTTACTCAGGAGATACGCAGTATTTT. Amino acids: CASSYSGDTQYF.

In its sample, this clone was seen once. The chain carries TRBV6-6 and TRBJ1-2; D is ambiguous. With 0 bases removed from V and 4 bases from J, the gap between germline ends came to 9 bases. The CDR3 covers 14 residues. In germline, CDR1 is MNHNY, CDR2 SVGAGI (reference sequence). CDR3 in amino acids: CASSYSEGSYGYTF. DNA of the CDR3: TGTGCCAGCAGTTACTCGGAGGGCAGCTATGGCTACACCTTC.

This chain joins TRBV11-2 and TRBJ1-1; TRBD1 might be the D (5 bases). This CDR3 comprises 14 residues. Germline-derived CDR1 and CDR2 are SGHAT and FQNNGV. Trimming took 0 bases from V and 10 from J, leaving 15 bases between them. CDR3 loop: CASSLDKSPRGAFF. CDR3 bases: TGTGCCAGCAGCTTAGATAAGTCTCCGAGGGGAGCTTTCTTT.

The CDR3 loop is CAWSVAVEQYF. CDR3 DNA sequence: TGTGCCTGGAGTGTAGCGGTCGAGCAGTACTTC. The chain is built from TRBV30 and TRBJ2-7; possibly TRBD2 for D (5 bases). The V end was cut by 0 bases, the J end by 6 bases, with 6 bases between. This CDR3 spans 11 amino acids. From germline, CDR1 is GTSNPN and CDR2 SVGIG (reference sequence).

J is TRBJ1-2 and V is TRBV5-4, with 8 bases fitting TRBD1. Trimming at V came to 4 bases and at J to 5 bases, leaving 4 bases not matched to a gene. This CDR3 has 13 amino acids. Per germline, CDR1 SGHNT and CDR2 YYREEE (reference sequence). The CDR3 loop reads CASSRDRIYGYTF. The CDR3 DNA follows: TGTGCCAGCAGCCGGGACAGGATATATGGCTACACCTTC.

This clone was seen only a few times. The chain combines TRBV5-1 with TRBJ2-3; a weak D match, TRBD1 (5 bases). Deletions cut 3 bases from V and 4 bases from J, with 18 bases between. The CDR3 has 16 amino acids. Germline-derived CDR1 and CDR2 are SGHRS and YFSETQ. The CDR3: CASSWGSQVGPDTQYF. The DNA of the CDR3 is TGCGCCAGCAGCTGGGGCTCCCAGGTAGGACCAGATACGCAGTATTTT. The full variable domain, with the rest looked up from reference TRBV5-1 and TRBJ2-3, is KAGVTQTPRYLIKTRGQQVTLSCSPISGHRSVSWYQQTPGQGLQFLFEYFSETQRNKGNFPGRFSGRQFSNSRSEMNVSTLELGDSALYLCASSWGSQVGPDTQYFGPGTRLTVL.

The V gene is TRBV5-1, the J gene TRBJ1-5; D is unclear. Trimming stripped 6 bases from V and 2 bases from J, with 9 bases between. Germline values: CDR1 SGHRS, CDR2 YFSETQ. The CDR3 sequence is 13 residues long. DNA of the CDR3: TGCGCCAGCATCGATGAGGGCAATCAGCCCCAGCATTTT. Translated, it gives CASIDEGNQPQHF.

The gene calls are TRBV4-1 and TRBJ1-1; D uncertain. Germline CDR1 and CDR2: MGHRA and YSYEKL. CDR3 length equals 16 residues. Trimming left V 1 base short and J 1 base short, with 13 bases between. The DNA for the CDR3 is TGCGCCAGCAGCCAAGGTGTGGCAATTCCGAACACTGAAGCTTTCTTT. Amino acids: CASSQGVAIPNTEAFF.

CDR3 sequence: CASSPGEGNTEAFF. The CDR3 DNA reads as TGTGCCAGCAGCCCAGGGGAGGGAAACACTGAAGCTTTCTTT. V is TRBV7-3 and J is TRBJ1-1, with D perhaps matching TRBD1 (6 bases). V gave up 5 bases and J gave up 2 bases, with 12 bases separating them. This CDR3 is 14 amino acids long. Germline CDR1 SGHTA, CDR2 FQGTGA.

The chain recombines TRBV19 with TRBJ1-1; possibly TRBD1 for D (5 bases). The CDR3 runs 14 residues. Looked up from germline, CDR1 is LNHDA and CDR2 is SQIVND (reference sequence). V lost 2 bases, J lost 4 bases, and 11 bases lay in between. CDR3 loop: CASSIYSGGTEAFF. In DNA form, the CDR3 reads TGTGCCAGTAGTATATATTCGGGGGGCACTGAAGCTTTCTTT.

The CDR3 bases are TGCGCCAGCAGCGGGGGCCAGCAGGGCTTCAGTTGGCTTAACTATGGCTACACCTTC. Translated: CASSGGQQGFSWLNYGYTF. The chain couples TRBV5-1 to TRBJ1-2, with D possibly TRBD1 on 6 matching bases. Trimming stripped 4 bases from V and 1 base from J, with 26 bases between. The length of the CDR3 is 19 residues. The germline CDR1 and CDR2 sequences are SGHRS and YFSETQ. The whole variable domain, remainder taken from reference TRBV5-1 and TRBJ1-2, is KAGVTQTPRYLIKTRGQQVTLSCSPISGHRSVSWYQQTPGQGLQFLFEYFSETQRNKGNFPGRFSGRQFSNSRSEMNVSTLELGDSALYLCASSGGQQGFSWLNYGYTFGSGTRLTVV.

This clone was counted only a few times. V usage is TRBV2 and J usage is TRBJ1-5; D might be TRBD1 (5 bases). Germline V gene data show CDR1 as SNHLY and CDR2 as FYNNEI. Trimming left V 8 bases short and J 1 base short, with 15 bases between. The CDR3 extends over 15 amino acids. In DNA form, the CDR3 reads TGTGCCAGCCGAAATCCTCAGGGCAGCAATCAGCCCCAGCATTTT. Translation gives CASRNPQGSNQPQHF.

V gene TRBV4-1 combines with J gene TRBJ2-7; 9 bases are shared with TRBD1. This CDR3 is built from 15 residues. The V gene's germline CDR1 is MGHRA and CDR2 YSYEKL. Trimming took 0 bases from V and 3 from J; bases not matched to a gene: 3. This CDR3 is CASSQDWTGVYEQYF. The CDR3, as DNA: TGCGCCAGCAGCCAAGATTGGACAGGGGTCTACGAGCAGTACTTC.

The chain combines TRBV9 with TRBJ1-3; the D is unclear. Germline V gene data show CDR1 as SGDLS and CDR2 as YYNGEE. CDR3 length equals 16 residues. Trimming removed 4 bases at V and 1 base at J, with 15 bases between. CDR3: CASSPQLPVSGNTIYF. DNA for the CDR3: TGTGCCAGCAGCCCTCAGCTTCCGGTATCTGGAAACACCATATATTTT.

CDR3 in DNA: TGCGCCAGCAGCGAGCGGGTCCCGAACACCGGGGAGCTGTTTTTT. Translating it yields CASSERVPNTGELFF. The rearrangement links TRBV5-1 to TRBJ2-2, with a possible D match to TRBD2 (6 bases). The ends were cut back, 4 bases at V and 0 bases at J, with 10 bases in the middle. This CDR3 contains 15 residues. Per germline, CDR1 SGHRS and CDR2 YFSETQ.

This chain joins TRBV30 and TRBJ1-5; TRBD1 aligns across 7 bases. The germline CDR1 and CDR2 sequences are GTSNPN and SVGIG (reference sequence). The length of the CDR3 is 12 residues. Trimming at V came to 7 bases and at J to 2 bases, leaving 2 bases not matched to a gene. In DNA, the CDR3 is TGTGCCTTTGACAGGGGCAATCAGCCCCAGCATTTT. Its translation is CAFDRGNQPQHF.

The rearrangement uses TRBV6-1 and TRBJ1-6, with TRBD1 identical over 8 bases. V lost 7 bases to trimming and J lost 10 bases; unmatched junction nucleotides: 9. The CDR3 totals 14 residues. CDR1 MNHNS and CDR2 SASEGT come from the germline V gene. For the CDR3, the DNA is TGTGCCAGCACCAAAGACAGGGGAGGATCACCCCTCCACTTT. This codes for CASTKDRGGSPLHF.